One sample yielded the 20 T cell receptor beta chains listed below, sequenced in a study of cytotoxic CD8 clonotypes in ibrutinib-treated CLL. The assay was immunoSEQ multiplex PCR, and TCRdb's table has in-frame clones only and misses some. This table has 150,000 or so clones, 80% appearing once. Specimen: PBMCs, collected after 36 months of ibrutinib treatment. These receptors were obtained from a human donor with chronic lymphocytic leukemia.

V gene TRBV11-2 combines with J gene TRBJ1-2, with 7 bases that match TRBD1. J gave up 6 bases and V 5 bases, and 6 bases lay outside the gene matches. Germline-derived CDR1 and CDR2 are SGHAT and FQNNGV. This CDR3 region has 13 residues. The CDR3 coding sequence is TGTGCCAGCAGCAAAGACAGGGCCCATGGCTACACCTTC. It yields the protein CASSKDRAHGYTF.

The J gene is TRBJ2-6, the V gene TRBV9, with D maybe TRBD1 (6 bases). CDR3 length: 19 residues. The germline CDR1 and CDR2 sequences are SGDLS and YYNGEE. V was clipped by 3 bases and J by 0 bases, with 19 bases between them. The CDR3 nucleotides read TGTGCCAGCAGCGCCGAAAAGATACAGGGAAGCTCTGGGGCCAACGTCCTGACTTTC. Protein product: CASSAEKIQGSSGANVLTF. The entire variable domain, with the rest obtained from reference TRBV9 and TRBJ2-6, is as follows: DSGVTQTPKHLITATGQRVTLRCSPRSGDLSVYWYQQSLDQGLQFLIQYYNGEERAKGNILERFSAQQFPDLHSELNLSSLELGDSALYFCASSAEKIQGSSGANVLTFGAGSRLTVL.

In DNA form, the CDR3 reads TGTGCCAGCAGCGAGTACAGGGTCGGCTACACCTTC. Protein sequence: CASSEYRVGYTF. V and J are TRBV6-1 and TRBJ1-2, with D possibly matching TRBD1 (6 bases). Germline V gives CDR1 MNHNS, CDR2 SASEGT. CDR3 length: 12 residues. V lost 6 bases to trimming and J lost 8 bases, with 13 bases between them.

This sequence joins TRBV2 and TRBJ1-2; D gene ambiguous. In germline, CDR1 is SNHLY, CDR2 FYNNEI. This CDR3 is 15 amino acids long. The ends were cut back, 7 bases at V and 4 bases at J, with 19 bases in the middle. The CDR3 sequence: CASTRGAAAGYGYTF. CDR3 sequence (DNA): TGTGCCAGCACCCGGGGTGCGGCCGCCGGCTATGGCTACACCTTC. The complete variable domain, with remaining parts taken from reference TRBV2 and TRBJ1-2, reads EPEVTQTPSHQVTQMGQEVILRCVPISNHLYFYWYRQILGQKVEFLVSFYNNEISEKSEIFDDQFSVERPDGSNFTLKIRSTKLEDSAMYFCASTRGAAAGYGYTFGSGTRLTVV.

This clone was seen a single time. Here the CDR3 DNA reads TGTGCCAGCAGTTTACGCAGGGTGGGGGGTGAGCAGTACTTC. Protein: CASSLRRVGGEQYF. The J gene is TRBJ2-7, the V gene TRBV27; perhaps TRBD2 as D (6 bases). The CDR3 runs to 14 residues. Germline loops: CDR1 MNHEY, CDR2 SMNVEV (reference sequence). V was cut by 2 bases and J by 7 bases, with 15 bases left in between.

Written as DNA, the CDR3 is TGTGCCAGCATCCCCCTCGGGAGGACCCGGACAAATGAAAAACTGTTTTTT. Protein sequence: CASIPLGRTRTNEKLFF. The V gene is TRBV28, the J gene TRBJ1-4; possible D gene TRBD1, 5 bases. This CDR3 contains 17 residues. Germline V gene lookup returns CDR1 MDHEN and CDR2 SYDVKM. The V end was cut by 7 bases, the J end by 5 bases, with 23 bases between.

The genes are TRBV7-2 and TRBJ1-1, with D possibly TRBD1 on 5 matching bases. This CDR3 contains 14 residues. Germline CDR1 is SGHTA and CDR2 is FQGNSA. Trimming shortened V by 5 bases and J by 7 bases, and 17 bases separated the two germline ends. The CDR3 loop is CASSVYRQTLEAFF. Here the CDR3 DNA reads TGTGCCAGCAGCGTCTACCGACAGACCCTTGAAGCTTTCTTT.

This clone was picked up one time. The chain has TRBV30 and TRBJ2-7; 10 bases line up with TRBD1. This CDR3 is built from 16 residues. The V and J ends lost 3 bases and 3 bases, in that order; junction bases with no gene match: 11. CDR1 and CDR2 (germline): GTSNPN, SVGIG (reference sequence). CDR3 sequence reads: CAWRYSLGTGDYEQYF. In DNA, the CDR3 is TGTGCCTGGAGGTATTCGTTGGGGACAGGGGACTACGAGCAGTACTTC.

This chain connects TRBV18 to TRBJ2-1; 7 bases fit TRBD1. Germline CDR1 is KGHSH and CDR2 is LQKENI. The CDR3 spans 14 residues. J gave up 5 bases and V 2 bases, and 3 bases lay outside the gene matches. The chain's CDR3 is CASSPGTENNEQFF. CDR3 nucleotide sequence: TGTGCCAGCTCACCAGGGACAGAGAACAATGAGCAGTTCTTC.

The CDR3 sequence is CASSTGPVGSGYTF. Written as DNA, the CDR3 is TGTGCCAGCAGTACGGGACCCGTCGGGTCTGGCTACACCTTC. V is TRBV28 and J is TRBJ1-2; D is perhaps TRBD1 (5 bases). The length of the CDR3 is 14 residues. Germline assignment: CDR1 MDHEN and CDR2 SYDVKM. V was shortened by 5 bases and J by 7 bases, with 17 bases between the two germline ends.

This rearrangement joins TRBV5-3 to TRBJ2-7, with 12 nucleotides matching TRBD2. Being an ORF, TRBV5-3 has a function that is uncertain. The CDR3 length is 18 residues. The J segment lost 1 base and the V segment lost 1 base, leaving 9 bases of the junction unmatched. The CDR3 loop is CARSLSRTSGEVSYEQYF. The CDR3 DNA reads as TGTGCCAGAAGCTTGAGTCGGACTAGCGGGGAGGTTTCCTACGAGCAGTACTTC.

The genes are TRBV10-1 and TRBJ2-2; tentatively, D is TRBD1 (5 bases). This CDR3 is built from 14 residues. Per the germline V gene, CDR1 is WNHNN and CDR2 is SYGVQD (reference sequence). The V end lost 2 bases, the J end lost 3 bases, and 7 bases lay between the germline ends. CDR3 DNA: TGCGCCAGCAGTGAGGGACATTACACCGGGGAGCTGTTTTTT. Translating gives CASSEGHYTGELFF.

This rearrangement joins TRBV18 to TRBJ1-4, with D tentatively TRBD1 (5 bases). CDR1 is KGHSH and CDR2 is LQKENI in the germline V gene. V lost 3 bases and J 5 bases, leaving 16 bases between the germline ends. This CDR3 has 16 residues. In DNA form, the CDR3 reads TGTGCCAGCTCACCCCCCGGGCGGGGACGGAATGAAAAACTGTTTTTT. Encoded protein: CASSPPGRGRNEKLFF.

The rearrangement links TRBV6-5 to TRBJ2-5, with TRBD2 identical over 9 bases. V shed 7 bases, J shed 9 bases, and the junction held 9 bases outside the gene matches. CDR1 and CDR2 from the germline V gene are MNHEY and SVGAGI. The CDR3 consists of 13 residues. In DNA form, the CDR3 reads TGTGCCAGCATCAGCGGGCGGGGGGGCCCCCAGTACTTC. This translates into CASISGRGGPQYF.

The chain has TRBV7-9 and TRBJ2-3; 10 bases fit TRBD2. This CDR3 comprises 16 residues. V shed 3 bases, J shed 2 bases, and the junction held 5 bases outside the gene matches. Germline V lookup: CDR1 SEHNR, CDR2 FQNEAQ (reference sequence). In nucleotides, the CDR3 is TGTGCCAGCAGCTTCGCCCTAGCGGGAGTCACAGATACGCAGTATTTT. This codes for CASSFALAGVTDTQYF.

This chain links TRBV5-1 with TRBJ2-2; possible D gene TRBD2, 5 bases. The germline CDR1 and CDR2 sequences are SGHRS and YFSETQ. V was shortened by 1 base and J by 3 bases, with 10 bases between the two germline ends. The CDR3 is made up of 15 amino acids. The CDR3 is CASSLLDFHTGELFF. The CDR3, as DNA: TGCGCCAGCAGCTTGTTGGACTTCCACACCGGGGAGCTGTTTTTT.

This sequence joins TRBV13 and TRBJ2-7, with D hard to call. The CDR3 runs 13 residues. V was shortened by 5 bases and J by 2 bases, with 10 bases between the two germline ends. Germline CDR1 and CDR2: PRHDT and FYEKMQ (reference sequence). As DNA, the CDR3 is TGTGCCAGCAGCCTCGGTCTCGCCTACGAGCAGTACTTC. Residues: CASSLGLAYEQYF.

This rearrangement joins TRBV29-1 to TRBJ2-1; D is possibly TRBD1 (6 bases). V lost 5 bases, J lost 6 bases, and 17 bases lay in between. The CDR3 contains 14 residues. Germline assignment: CDR1 SQVTM and CDR2 ANQGSEA. The CDR3 loop is CSVMTGQLLNEQFF. CDR3 nucleotides: TGCAGCGTTATGACGGGACAACTTCTCAATGAGCAGTTCTTC.

The V gene is TRBV19, the J gene TRBJ1-3; D is perhaps TRBD1 (5 bases). Germline CDR1 reads LNHDA; CDR2 reads SQIVND (reference sequence). V was trimmed by 3 bases and J by 0 bases, leaving 15 bases between them. The CDR3 runs to 17 residues. CDR3 DNA: TGTGCCAGTAGTATTAGGGGACCCTTTTCCTCTGGAAACACCATATATTTT. It encodes CASSIRGPFSSGNTIYF.

The V call is TRBV5-8, the J call TRBJ1-3; no clear D gene. The CDR3 is made up of 15 amino acids. Trimming pared 4 bases from V and 0 bases from J, leaving 11 bases between. CDR1 SGHTS and CDR2 YDEGEE come from the germline V gene. The CDR3 loop reads CASSHISSSGNTIYF. In nucleotides, the CDR3 is TGTGCCAGCAGCCATATTTCGAGCTCTGGAAACACCATATATTTT. The whole variable domain, filled in from reference TRBV5-8 and TRBJ1-3, reads EAGVTQSPTHLIKTRGQQATLRCSPISGHTSVYWYQQALGLGLQFLLWYDEGEERNRGNFPPRFSGRQFPNYSSELNVNALELEDSALYLCASSHISSSGNTIYFGEGSWLTVV.